Presented here are 21 T cell receptor beta chains from one specimen sequenced in a study of cytomegalovirus exposure and HLA in healthy donors. PCR was performed using 60 Vbeta and 13 Jbeta primers. Assay: immunoSEQ multiplex PCR; the TCRdb copy retains only in-frame clones and omits some. Of about 130,000 clones listed, around 75% are singletons. Sequencing was performed on PBMCs. These receptor sequences come from a man aged 35-49 years in good health and CMV-seronegative.

This clone was detected a few times. The gene calls are TRBV27 and TRBJ2-2; TRBD1 is a possible D gene (6 bases). Germline V CDR1 and CDR2: MNHEY, SMNVEV (reference sequence). This CDR3 has 15 amino acids. V dropped 5 bases and J dropped 2 bases, with 12 bases sitting between them. The CDR3 region has the DNA TGTGCCAGCAGTAGACAGGCGATAAACACCGGGGAGCTGTTTTTT. Translating it yields CASSRQAINTGELFF.

The gene calls are TRBV7-2 and TRBJ2-1, with a possible D match to TRBD1 (6 bases). Germline CDR1 and CDR2: SGHTA and FQGNSA. CDR3 size: 14 residues. Trimming shortened V by 2 bases and J by 4 bases, and 9 bases separated the two germline ends. The CDR3 coding sequence is TGTGCCAGCAGCTTAAGACAGGAGTACAATGAGCAGTTCTTC. Its translation is CASSLRQEYNEQFF. The entire variable domain, with the rest obtained from reference TRBV7-2 and TRBJ2-1, is as follows: GAGVSQSPSNKVTEKGKDVELRCDPISGHTALYWYRQSLGQGLEFLIYFQGNSAPDKSGLPSDRFSAERTGGSVSTLTIQRTQQEDSAVYLCASSLRQEYNEQFFGPGTRLTVL.

In its sample, this clone was seen once. The V gene is TRBV18, the J gene TRBJ2-5; the match to TRBD1 covers 7 bases. Germline-derived CDR1 and CDR2 are KGHSH and LQKENI. V lost 3 bases and J lost 5; bases outside the gene matches: 6. The CDR3 contains 14 residues. The CDR3 nucleotides are TGTGCCAGCTCACCTCCAGGGGGACGGGAGACCCAGTACTTC. Translated, it gives CASSPPGGRETQYF. Based on the CDR3 plus reference TRBV18 and TRBJ2-5, the full variable domain is NAGVMQNPRHLVRRRGQEARLRCSPMKGHSHVYWYRQLPEEGLKFMVYLQKENIIDESGMPKERFSAEFPKEGPSILRIQQVVRGDSAAYFCASSPPGGRETQYFGPGTRLLVL.

The J gene is TRBJ1-2, the V gene TRBV30, with 8 bases matching TRBD1. The CDR3 is 12 amino acids. The V and J ends lost 3 bases and 8 bases, in that order; junction bases with no gene match: 5. Germline CDR1 is GTSNPN and CDR2 is SVGIG (reference sequence). CDR3 loop: CAWRMTGVGYTF. The CDR3 nucleotides read TGTGCCTGGAGGATGACAGGGGTCGGCTACACCTTC.

V is TRBV2 and J is TRBJ1-3; D remains ambiguous. CDR1 is SNHLY, CDR2 FYNNEI, per germline. This CDR3 is 16 amino acids long. Trimming cost V 6 bases and J 0 bases, with 15 bases left between them. The CDR3 region has the DNA TGTGCCAGCAGAAGCCCCGAAGAAAGCTCTGGAAACACCATATATTTT. As protein: CASRSPEESSGNTIYF.

This chain connects TRBV4-1 to TRBJ1-5; 7 bases align to TRBD1. The CDR3 extends over 16 amino acids. Germline values: CDR1 MGHRA, CDR2 YSYEKL. The ends lost 4 bases at V and 0 bases at J; junction bases unmatched: 6. CDR3 amino acids: CASSPTGLYSNQPQHF. As DNA, the CDR3 is TGCGCCAGCAGCCCGACAGGGCTCTATAGCAATCAGCCCCAGCATTTT.

The rearrangement links TRBV7-9 to TRBJ2-1; TRBD2 agrees at 7 bases. CDR1 is SEHNR and CDR2 is FQNEAQ in the germline V gene (reference sequence). V shed 0 bases and J 5 bases; nucleotides not matched to a gene: 7. The length of the CDR3 is 16 residues. CDR3 in DNA: TGTGCCAGCAGCTTAGCCCCCGGGACTAAAAACAATGAGCAGTTCTTC. Translated, it gives CASSLAPGTKNNEQFF.

Details on this clone: The sample carries other DNA sequences with the same CDR3. The chain uses TRBV29-1 and TRBJ2-5; 8 nucleotides align to TRBD1. J was trimmed by 9 bases and V by 5 bases; bases with no gene match: 14. Germline V CDR1 and CDR2: SQVTM, ANQGSEA. The CDR3 is 14 amino acids. CDR3 loop: CSVYDRLQGGAQYF. CDR3 bases: TGCAGCGTTTATGACAGACTACAGGGGGGAGCCCAGTACTTC. The entire variable domain, with the rest obtained from reference TRBV29-1 and TRBJ2-5, is as follows: SAVISQKPSRDICQRGTSLTIQCQVDSQVTMMFWYRQQPGQSLTLIATANQGSEATYESGFVIDKFPISRPNLTFSTLTVSNMSPEDSSIYLCSVYDRLQGGAQYFGPGTRLLVL.

V usage is TRBV5-4 and J usage is TRBJ1-1, with D unclear. The CDR3 runs 13 residues. The germline V and J ends were trimmed by 5 bases and 1 base, with 9 bases remaining between them. Looked up from germline, CDR1 is SGHNT and CDR2 is YYREEE (reference sequence). The CDR3 region has the DNA TGTGCCAGCAGTCTCGGTGGGAACACTGAAGCTTTCTTT. This encodes CASSLGGNTEAFF.

Only one count was recorded for this clone. The rearrangement links TRBV7-9 to TRBJ2-7, with 9 bases aligning to TRBD1. Germline loops: CDR1 SEHNR, CDR2 FQNEAQ (reference sequence). This CDR3 region has 16 residues. After removal of 5 bases from V and 4 bases from J, the junction contained 12 bases not matched to a gene. The CDR3 loop is CASSLKTGGEEYEQYF. Here the CDR3 DNA reads TGTGCCAGCAGCCTGAAGACAGGGGGGGAGGAATACGAGCAGTACTTC. Drawing the rest from reference TRBV7-9 and TRBJ2-7, the complete variable domain is DTGVSQNPRHKITKRGQNVTFRCDPISEHNRLYWYRQTLGQGPEFLTYFQNEAQLEKSRLLSDRFSAERPKGSFSTLEIQRTEQGDSAMYLCASSLKTGGEEYEQYFGPGTRLTVT.

Only a few counts were recorded for this clone. The V gene is TRBV4-3, the J gene TRBJ2-2; perhaps TRBD1 as D (6 bases). V lost 0 bases and J lost 3, with 8 bases in between. The CDR3 totals 15 residues. CDR1 is LGHNA and CDR2 is YSLEER in the germline V gene. This CDR3 is CASSQEGGHTGELFF. The CDR3 DNA reads as TGCGCCAGCAGCCAAGAAGGGGGACACACCGGGGAGCTGTTTTTT.

J is TRBJ2-6 and V is TRBV29-1; TRBD2 is a possible D gene (6 bases). From germline, CDR1 is SQVTM and CDR2 ANQGSEA. The length of the CDR3 is 13 residues. The V and J ends lost 4 bases and 4 bases respectively, with 8 bases between them. The CDR3 DNA is TGCAGCGTTGGGAGGGCAGGGGCCAACGTCCTGACTTTC. Amino acid sequence: CSVGRAGANVLTF.

This clone was recorded many times. The rearrangement uses TRBV2 and TRBJ1-4; D is ambiguous. The CDR3 consists of 11 residues. Trimming left V 4 bases short and J 8 bases short, with 5 bases between. Germline CDR1 reads SNHLY; CDR2 reads FYNNEI. The CDR3, as DNA: TGTGCCAGCAGTGTCCAGGAAAAACTGTTTTTT. It codes for CASSVQEKLFF.

This chain joins TRBV11-3 and TRBJ1-1; D is undetermined. The germline V gene encodes CDR1 SGHNT and CDR2 YENEEA. V was pared by 3 bases and J by 4 bases, with 9 bases between. This CDR3 contains 13 residues. CDR3 DNA: TGTGCCAGCAGCTTCTCTATCTCCACTGAAGCTTTCTTT. Its protein product is CASSFSISTEAFF.

This rearrangement joins TRBV27 to TRBJ2-5; no clear D. The germline V and J ends were trimmed by 3 bases and 0 bases, with 5 bases remaining between them. In germline, CDR1 is MNHEY, CDR2 SMNVEV (reference sequence). There are 13 residues in the CDR3. CDR3 sequence: CASSLENQETQYF. The CDR3 DNA reads as TGTGCCAGCAGTTTGGAGAACCAAGAGACCCAGTACTTC.

The chain is built from TRBV11-3 and TRBJ2-7; D is uncertain. Between the trimmed V and J ends, which lost 2 bases and 2 bases, there was a span of 13 bases. The CDR3 is 15 amino acids. Germline lookup yields CDR1 SGHNT and CDR2 YENEEA. CDR3 sequence: CASSLPFAGPYEQYF. As DNA, the CDR3 is TGTGCCAGCAGCTTACCGTTCGCTGGCCCCTACGAGCAGTACTTC.

This chain links TRBV5-6 with TRBJ1-2, with 8 positions matching TRBD1. The CDR3 has 14 residues. Germline V gives CDR1 SGHDT, CDR2 YYEEEE. With 4 bases clipped from V and 8 bases from J, the junction kept 10 bases outside the gene matches. CDR3 coding DNA: TGTGCCAGCAGCGTAGGACAGGGTCCCCCCGGCTACACCTTC. It yields the protein CASSVGQGPPGYTF.

In its sample, this clone was seen once. The chain is built from TRBV5-8 and TRBJ2-7; D is possibly TRBD1 (5 bases). Germline CDR1 reads SGHTS; CDR2 reads YDEGEE. The ends were cut back, 5 bases at V and 4 bases at J, with 13 bases in the middle. The CDR3 consists of 13 residues. The CDR3 DNA follows: TGTGCCAGCAGTCACAGGACCCGGTACGAGCAGTACTTC. Translated: CASSHRTRYEQYF.

The chain recombines TRBV4-2 with TRBJ1-2, with D possibly TRBD1 on 6 matching bases. The V end lost 1 base, the J end lost 6 bases, and 12 bases lay between the germline ends. The CDR3 consists of 14 residues. The germline V gene has CDR1 LGHNA and CDR2 YNFKEQ. CDR3 sequence (DNA): TGTGCCAGCAGCCAAGCCCCAGGGGCCAATGGCTACACCTTC. It codes for CASSQAPGANGYTF.

The rearrangement joins TRBV10-3 to TRBJ2-2; perhaps TRBD1 as D (6 bases). Trimming shortened V by 11 bases and J by 6 bases, and 19 bases separated the two germline ends. Germline V gene data show CDR1 as ENHRY and CDR2 as SYGVKD. The CDR3 has 14 residues. CDR3 nucleotide sequence: TGTGCCGCACGCAGGGGCACGCTAGCCGGGGAGCTGTTTTTT. This encodes CAARRGTLAGELFF.

The CDR3, as DNA: TGTGCCAGCAGCCGCCCGGACAGGGATTACGAGCAGTACTTC. This encodes CASSRPDRDYEQYF. The rearrangement joins TRBV11-3 to TRBJ2-7; the match to TRBD1 covers 8 bases. Unmatched junction bases numbered 7, after V lost 5 bases and J lost 4 bases. CDR3 length equals 14 residues. CDR1 SGHNT and CDR2 YENEEA come from the germline V gene.